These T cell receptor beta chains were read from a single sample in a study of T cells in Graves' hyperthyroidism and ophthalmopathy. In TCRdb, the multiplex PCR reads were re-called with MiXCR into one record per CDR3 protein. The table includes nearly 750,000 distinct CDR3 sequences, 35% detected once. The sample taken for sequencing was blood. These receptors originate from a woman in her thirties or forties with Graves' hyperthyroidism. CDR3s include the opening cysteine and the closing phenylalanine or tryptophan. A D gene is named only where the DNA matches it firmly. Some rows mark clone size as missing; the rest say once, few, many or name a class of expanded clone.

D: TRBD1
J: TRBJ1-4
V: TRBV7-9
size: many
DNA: TGTGCCAGCAGCCCGCCAGGGGGAACGAGTACTAATGAAAAACTGTTTTTT
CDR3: CASSPPGGTSTNEKLFF

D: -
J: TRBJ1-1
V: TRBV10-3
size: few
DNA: TGTGCCATACGTGACAGTAACACTGAAGCTTTCTTT
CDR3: CAIRDSNTEAFF

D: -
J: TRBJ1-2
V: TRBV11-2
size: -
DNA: TGTGCCAGCAGCTTAGAGAGGGCGGGCTATGGCTACACCTTC
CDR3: CASSLERAGYGYTF

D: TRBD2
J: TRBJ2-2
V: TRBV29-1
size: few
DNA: TGCAGCGTTGAAGTACTAGCGGGAGGTGGTGAGCAGTTTTTT
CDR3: CSVEVLAGGGEQFF

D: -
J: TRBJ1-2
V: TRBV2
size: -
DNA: TGTGCCAGCAGTGAAAATGGCTACACCTTC
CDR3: CASSENGYTF

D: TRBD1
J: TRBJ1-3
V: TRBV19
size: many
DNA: TGTGCCGTACGACAGGGAAGCTCTGGAAACACCATATATTTT
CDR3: CAVRQGSSGNTIYF

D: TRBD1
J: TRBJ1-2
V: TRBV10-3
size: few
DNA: TGTGCCAGCAGTTTGACAGGGGGTATGCGGGGCTACACCTTC
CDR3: CASSLTGGMRGYTF

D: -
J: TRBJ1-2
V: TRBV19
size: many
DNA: TGTGCCAGTAGTAACCCCCAGGGGTACCGGGAGGATGGCTACACCTTC
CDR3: CASSNPQGYREDGYTF

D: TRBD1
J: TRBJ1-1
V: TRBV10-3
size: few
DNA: TGTGCCATCACGGCGGGGACAGGGGGCAACACTGAAGCTTTCTTT
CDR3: CAITAGTGGNTEAFF

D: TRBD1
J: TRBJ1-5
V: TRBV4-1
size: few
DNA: TGCGCCAGCAGCCAACCAGGGGGTCAGCCCCAGCATTTT
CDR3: CASSQPGGQPQHF

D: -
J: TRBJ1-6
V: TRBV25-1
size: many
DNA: TGTGCCAGCAGTGATCTACTCCAGGGCAAGAATAATTCACCCCTCCACTTT
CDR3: CASSDLLQGKNNSPLHF

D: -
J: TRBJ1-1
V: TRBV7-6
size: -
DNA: TGTGCCAGCAGCTTAGATCCCCTAGGGGATACTGAAGCTTTCTTT
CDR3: CASSLDPLGDTEAFF

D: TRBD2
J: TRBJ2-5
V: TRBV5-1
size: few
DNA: TGCGCCAGCAGCTTGGCCGCGATAGCGGGAGGTGAGACCCAGTACTTC
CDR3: CASSLAAIAGGETQYF

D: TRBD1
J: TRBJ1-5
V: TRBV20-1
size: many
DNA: TGCAGTGCCCAGGGGGGGGGCAATCAGCCCCAGCATTTT
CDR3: CSAQGGGNQPQHF

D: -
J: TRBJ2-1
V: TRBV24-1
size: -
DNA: TGTGCCACCAGTGACCCGGGACCCTCGCCGGATGAGCAGTTCTTC
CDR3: CATSDPGPSPDEQFF

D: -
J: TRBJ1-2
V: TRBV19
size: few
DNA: TGTGCCAGTAGTATGGAGGGGGGCGATGGCTACACCTTC
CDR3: CASSMEGGDGYTF

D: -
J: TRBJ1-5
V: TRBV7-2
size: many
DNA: TGTGCCAGCAGCTTAGCCCAGTTTCAGCCCCAGCATTTT
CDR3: CASSLAQFQPQHF

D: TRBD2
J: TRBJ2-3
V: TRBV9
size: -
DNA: TGTGCCAGCAGCGTCGCGAGCGGGGGCACAGATACGCAGTATTTT
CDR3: CASSVASGGTDTQYF

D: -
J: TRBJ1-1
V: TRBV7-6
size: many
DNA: TGTGCCAGCAGCAGCCAGGTACCGAACACTGAAGCTTTCTTT
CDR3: CASSSQVPNTEAFF

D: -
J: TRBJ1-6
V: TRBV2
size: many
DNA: TGTGCCAGCAAAGGGAGCTCCTATAATTCACCCCTCCACTTT
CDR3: CASKGSSYNSPLHF

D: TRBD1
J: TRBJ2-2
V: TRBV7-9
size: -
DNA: TGTGCCAGCAGCCTAGTTGGTCCGGGACAGGCGGCCGGGGAGCTGTTTTTT
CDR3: CASSLVGPGQAAGELFF

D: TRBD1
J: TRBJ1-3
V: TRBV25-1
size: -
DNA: TGTGCCAGCAGTGCCTGGGACAGATACTCTGGAAACACCATATATTTT
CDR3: CASSAWDRYSGNTIYF

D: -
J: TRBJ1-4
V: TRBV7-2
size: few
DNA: TGTGCCAGCAGCTTAAATTTGGGGGAAGGTGAAGAACTGTTTTTT
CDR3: CASSLNLGEGEELFF

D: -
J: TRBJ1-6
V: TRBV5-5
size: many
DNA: TGTGCCAGCAGCTTGGCCGCAGGGGTGGTTTCACCCCTCCACTTT
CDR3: CASSLAAGVVSPLHF

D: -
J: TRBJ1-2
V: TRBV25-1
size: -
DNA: TGTGCCAGCAGTGCGAACGGTAACTATGGCTACACCTTC
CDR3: CASSANGNYGYTF

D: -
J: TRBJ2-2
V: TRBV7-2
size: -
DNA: TGTGCCAGCCTCGGAGGCAGGGGTGCCGGGAAGCTGTTTTTT
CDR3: CASLGGRGAGKLFF

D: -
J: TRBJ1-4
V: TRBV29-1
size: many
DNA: TGCAGCGTCATACGTGCGGGGGATGAAAAACTGTTTTTT
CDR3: CSVIRAGDEKLFF

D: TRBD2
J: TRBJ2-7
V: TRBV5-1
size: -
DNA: TGCGCCAGCAGCTCCGGGACTAGCGGGAGCGGTTACGAGCAGTACTTC
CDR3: CASSSGTSGSGYEQYF

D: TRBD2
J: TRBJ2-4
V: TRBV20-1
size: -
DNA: TGCAGTGCTAGCCCCCTAGCGGGGGACATTCAGTACTTC
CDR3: CSASPLAGDIQYF

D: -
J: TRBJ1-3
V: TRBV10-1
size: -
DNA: TGCGCCAGCAGTGAACGGGGGGCTTCTGGAAACACCGTATATTTT
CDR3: CASSERGASGNTVYF

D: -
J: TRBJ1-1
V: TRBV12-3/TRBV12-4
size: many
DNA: TGTGCCAGCACCCCCAGCAGCTTGAACACTGAAGCTTTCTTT
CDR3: CASTPSSLNTEAFF

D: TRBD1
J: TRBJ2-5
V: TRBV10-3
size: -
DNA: TGTGCCACCGGGGCGGGACAGGGGGCCCTTGGGGCCCAGTACTTC
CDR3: CATGAGQGALGAQYF

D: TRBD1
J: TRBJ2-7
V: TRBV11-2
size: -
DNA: TGTGCCAGCAGCCAAGATCCATCACAGGGGGCAAACCCCTACGAGCAGTACTTC
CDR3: CASSQDPSQGANPYEQYF

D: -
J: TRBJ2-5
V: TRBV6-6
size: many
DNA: TGTGCCAGTCAGACCCAAGAGACCCAGTACTTC
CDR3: CASQTQETQYF

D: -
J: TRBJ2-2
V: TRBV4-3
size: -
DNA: TGCGCCAGCAGCCCCGGGCGGTTAGGCACCGGGGAGCTGTTTTTT
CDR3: CASSPGRLGTGELFF

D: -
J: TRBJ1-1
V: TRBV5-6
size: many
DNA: TGTGCCAGCAGCGTCCCACCGAACACTGAAGCTTTCTTT
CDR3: CASSVPPNTEAFF

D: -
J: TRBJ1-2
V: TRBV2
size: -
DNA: TGTGCCAGCACCAAGGAGGCTAACTATGGCTACACCTTC
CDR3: CASTKEANYGYTF

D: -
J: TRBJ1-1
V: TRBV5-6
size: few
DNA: TGTGCCAGCAGCCGAAGCGCGGAAGAAGCTTTCTTT
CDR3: CASSRSAEEAFF

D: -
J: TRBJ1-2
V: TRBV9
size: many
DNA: TGTGCCAGCAGCTCCCCGGGGGGACTTTCGTATGGCTACACCTTC
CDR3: CASSSPGGLSYGYTF

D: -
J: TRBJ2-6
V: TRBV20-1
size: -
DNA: TGCAGTGCTGGGGCCAACGTCCTGACTTTC
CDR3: CSAGANVLTF

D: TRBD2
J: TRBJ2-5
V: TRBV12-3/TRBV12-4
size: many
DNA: TGTGCCAGCAGCCTAACCGGGACTAGCGTGGAGACCCAGTACTTC
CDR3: CASSLTGTSVETQYF

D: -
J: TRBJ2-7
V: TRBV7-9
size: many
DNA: TGTGCCAGCAGCTTTGGAGCGGAACCCTACGAGCAGTACTTC
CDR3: CASSFGAEPYEQYF

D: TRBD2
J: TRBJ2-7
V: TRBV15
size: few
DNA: TGTGCCACCAGCAGAGACCGACAGACTAGCGGGAGGTTCTCCTACGAGCAGTACTTC
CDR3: CATSRDRQTSGRFSYEQYF

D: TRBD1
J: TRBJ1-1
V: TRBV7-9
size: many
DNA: TGTGCCAGCAGCCCCACGACAGGGGGGCTCAGAGCTTTCTTT
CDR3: CASSPTTGGLRAFF

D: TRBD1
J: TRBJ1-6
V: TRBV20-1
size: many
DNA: TGCAGTGCTTCAGGACAGGGGGATTCACCCCTCCACTTT
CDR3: CSASGQGDSPLHF

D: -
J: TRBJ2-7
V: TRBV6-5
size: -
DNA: TGTGCCAGCAGTCCAGACGGGACCTTAACGGAGGAGCAGTACTTC
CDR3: CASSPDGTLTEEQYF

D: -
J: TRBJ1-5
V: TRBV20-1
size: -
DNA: TGCAGTGCTAGAGATGCAATAGGGAGTATTTATCAGCCCCAGCATTTT
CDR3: CSARDAIGSIYQPQHF